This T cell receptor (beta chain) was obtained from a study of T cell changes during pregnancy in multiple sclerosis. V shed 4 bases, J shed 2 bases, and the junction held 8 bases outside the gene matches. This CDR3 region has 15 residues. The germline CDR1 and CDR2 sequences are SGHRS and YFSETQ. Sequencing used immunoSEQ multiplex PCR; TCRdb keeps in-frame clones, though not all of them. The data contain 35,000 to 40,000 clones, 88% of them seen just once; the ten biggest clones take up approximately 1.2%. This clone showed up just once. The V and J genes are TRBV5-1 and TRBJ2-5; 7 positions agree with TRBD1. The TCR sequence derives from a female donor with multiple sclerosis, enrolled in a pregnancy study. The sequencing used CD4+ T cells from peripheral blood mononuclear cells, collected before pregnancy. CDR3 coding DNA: TGCGCCAGCAGCGTAATGGGACAGACACAAGAGACCCAGTACTTC. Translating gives CASSVMGQTQETQYF. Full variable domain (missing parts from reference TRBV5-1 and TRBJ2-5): KAGVTQTPRYLIKTRGQQVTLSCSPISGHRSVSWYQQTPGQGLQFLFEYFSETQRNKGNFPGRFSGRQFSNSRSEMNVSTLELGDSALYLCASSVMGQTQETQYFGPGTRLLVL.